Listed below are T cell receptor beta chains from one sample, sequenced in a study of OX40 agonist ivuxolimab in advanced cancers. Measured with immunoSEQ multiplex PCR; TCRdb has only the in-frame clones, and not every one. Among roughly 43,000 clones listed, 70% to 90% were seen once. Here the sequenced sample was CD4+ or CD8+ T cells sorted from blood, taken in a trial of the OX40 agonist ivuxolimab. These receptors were collected from an adult with an advanced solid tumor such as melanoma, head and neck, liver or kidney cancer. Both conserved end residues are part of each CDR3. The D gene is left open where the match is weak. Size is omitted from some rows. Given values are once, few, many or a class for expanded clones.

V gene	J gene	clone size	D gene	CDR3 DNA	CDR3 protein
TRBV4-3	TRBJ2-7	.	TRBD1	TGCGCCAGCAGCCAACTATTCCGGGACAGACCCTACGAGCAGTACTTC	CASSQLFRDRPYEQYF
TRBV5-5	TRBJ2-2	.	.	TGTGCCAGCAACAGTGGGTACACCGGGGAGCTGTTTTTT	CASNSGYTGELFF
TRBV19	TRBJ2-3	.	.	TGTGCCAGTCTTGCGTCTAGCACAGATACGCAGTATTTT	CASLASSTDTQYF
TRBV19	TRBJ2-5	once	TRBD2	TGTGCCAGTAGTACCATGACTAGCGGGCAAGAGACCCAGTACTTC	CASSTMTSGQETQYF
TRBV28	TRBJ1-2	.	.	TGTGCCAGCAGTTTAACCTCCAACAGAGAGAGCTATGGCTACACCTTC	CASSLTSNRESYGYTF
TRBV28	TRBJ2-7	.	.	TGTGCCAGCAGCCGAACAGGGCGGTTTCCCTACGAGCAGTACTTC	CASSRTGRFPYEQYF
TRBV7-2	TRBJ1-6	.	.	TGTGCCAGCAGCTTAGGAACAGGGTGGTCCTATAATTCACCCCTCCACTTT	CASSLGTGWSYNSPLHF
TRBV10-1	TRBJ2-5	.	.	TGCGCCAGCAGTGAGGGGGCGGAGACCCAGTACTTC	CASSEGAETQYF
TRBV4-2	TRBJ2-3	.	TRBD1	TGTGCCAGCAGCCAAGAGACAGGGTTCTTGCCAGATACGCAGTATTTT	CASSQETGFLPDTQYF
TRBV27	TRBJ2-7	.	.	TGTGCCAGCAGTTACAGATGGGCCTACGAGCAGTACTTC	CASSYRWAYEQYF
TRBV2	TRBJ2-1	.	.	TGTGCCAGCCGCGCGAGCGGCAGCTCCTACAATGAGCAGTTCTTC	CASRASGSSYNEQFF
TRBV28	TRBJ2-1	.	TRBD1	TGTGCCAGCAGGCTTCCGGGACAGAGGAACAATGAGCAGTTCTTC	CASRLPGQRNNEQFF
TRBV7-9	TRBJ2-1	.	.	TGTGCCAGCAGCCGAGGGAGCTCCTACAATGAGCAGTTCTTC	CASSRGSSYNEQFF
TRBV4-3	TRBJ2-1	once	TRBD2	TGCGCCAGCAGCCAGGGACTAGCGGGAGGGTACTACAATGAGCAGTTCTTC	CASSQGLAGGYYNEQFF
TRBV30	TRBJ2-1	.	.	TGTGCCTTCAATTATCCACCCTCCTACAATGAGCAGTTCTTC	CAFNYPPSYNEQFF
TRBV19	TRBJ2-1	.	.	TGTGCCAGTAGCATGGGGCCCTACAATGAGCAGTTCTTC	CASSMGPYNEQFF
TRBV28	TRBJ2-3	.	TRBD2	TGTGCCAGCAGTTTCCGTCGACTAGCGGGGGGGACAGATACGCAGTATTTT	CASSFRRLAGGTDTQYF
TRBV7-8	TRBJ1-5	.	TRBD1	TGTGCCAGCAGCTTCCCAGGGGGAGTTGGCAATCAGCCCCAGCATTTT	CASSFPGGVGNQPQHF
TRBV5-5	TRBJ2-7	.	TRBD1	TGTGCCAGCAGCTGGGGGAAGGGGACAGGCTACGAGCAGTACTTC	CASSWGKGTGYEQYF
TRBV30	TRBJ1-2	.	TRBD1	TGTGCCTGGATTGTAGGGTCAGGGGGCCTCGCTAACTATGGCTACACCTTC	CAWIVGSGGLANYGYTF
TRBV7-9	TRBJ2-3	once	TRBD1	TGTGCCAGCAGCTTAGCGTGGACAGGGGAGGACACAGATACGCAGTATTTT	CASSLAWTGEDTDTQYF
TRBV19	TRBJ2-1	.	TRBD2	TGTGCCAGTAGTGCCGCTAGCGGGGTCTACAATGAGCAGTTCTTC	CASSAASGVYNEQFF
TRBV30	TRBJ1-3	.	.	TGTGCCTGGGCAGACTCTGGAAACACCATATATTTT	CAWADSGNTIYF
TRBV29-1	TRBJ2-3	.	.	TGCAGCGTTGTATTCATGAGGGATACAGATACGCAGTATTTT	CSVVFMRDTDTQYF
TRBV5-4	TRBJ2-5	.	.	TGTGCCAGCAGCTTGGCCGCCAGCTCTGCGGAGACCCAGTACTTC	CASSLAASSAETQYF
TRBV21-1	TRBJ1-3	.	.	TGTGCCAGCAGGGGACAGGGTAACTCTGGAAACACCATATATTTT	CASRGQGNSGNTIYF
TRBV2	TRBJ2-3	.	TRBD1	TGTGCCAGCACCCCCGGGACAGGGCATAGGAGCTGGAGAGATACGCAGTATTTT	CASTPGTGHRSWRDTQYF
TRBV7-2	TRBJ2-7	once	.	TGTGCCAGCAGCCCGAGTTCCCACGAGCAGTACTTC	CASSPSSHEQYF
TRBV9	TRBJ1-2	.	.	TGTGCCAGCAGCCTAGGGGACGGAGCTAACTATGGCTACACCTTC	CASSLGDGANYGYTF
TRBV6-5	TRBJ1-6	.	.	TGTGCCAGCAGTCCCAAGGGACCCAATTCACCCCTCCACTTT	CASSPKGPNSPLHF
TRBV7-3	TRBJ2-3	once	.	TGTGCCAGCAGCTTAAGGGGCGGGATGTTTACAGATACGCAGTATTTT	CASSLRGGMFTDTQYF
TRBV2	TRBJ2-3	.	.	TGTGCCAGCAGCAAGACCGCAGGGTTGGTGGTAGATACGCAGTATTTT	CASSKTAGLVVDTQYF
TRBV30	TRBJ2-7	.	TRBD1	TGTGCCTGGAGTGTAGGGACAGGGGGTTCCTACGAGCAGTACTTC	CAWSVGTGGSYEQYF
TRBV2	TRBJ2-7	.	.	TGTGCCAGCAGTGAAGTCCCGTCCTACGAGCAGTACTTC	CASSEVPSYEQYF
TRBV5-6	TRBJ2-1	.	.	TGTGCCAGCAGCCCGGACATACCCTTGGACAATGAGCAGTTCTTC	CASSPDIPLDNEQFF
TRBV6-5	TRBJ2-1	.	TRBD2	TGTGCCAGCAGTTACTCCACTGGCGGGAGGGTGAATGAGCAGTTCTTC	CASSYSTGGRVNEQFF
TRBV5-6	TRBJ1-1	.	.	TGTGCCAGCAGCTTGGGGACCTATGAAGCTTTCTTT	CASSLGTYEAFF
TRBV4-1	TRBJ2-1	.	.	TGCGCCAGCAGCCAAGTGCAAGGGTACAATGAGCAGTTCTTC	CASSQVQGYNEQFF
TRBV6-5	TRBJ1-1	.	.	TGTGCCAGCAGTTACACGGGGTACACTGAAGCTTTCTTT	CASSYTGYTEAFF
TRBV11-1	TRBJ2-3	.	TRBD1	TGTGCCAGCAGCGCCCGGGACAGGGGTCCTGCAGATACGCAGTATTTT	CASSARDRGPADTQYF
TRBV27	TRBJ2-6	.	.	TGTGCCAGCAGTTTATTAGGCTCTGGGGCCAACGTCCTGACTTTC	CASSLLGSGANVLTF
TRBV13	TRBJ2-7	.	.	TGTGCCAGCAGCTTATCTCCGGAAGCCTACGAGCAGTACTTC	CASSLSPEAYEQYF
TRBV19	TRBJ1-1	few	.	TGTGCCAGCAAGGTGGCGGGGAACACTGAAGCTTTCTTT	CASKVAGNTEAFF
TRBV28	TRBJ1-2	.	TRBD1	TGTGCCAGCAGTTTATTTGGGACAGGGACCGCGATTAACTATGGCTACACCTTC	CASSLFGTGTAINYGYTF
TRBV25-1	TRBJ2-3	.	.	TGTGCCAGCAGTGAAGAGGGGGGGCCCTATAGCACAGATACGCAGTATTTT	CASSEEGGPYSTDTQYF
TRBV28	TRBJ1-1	.	.	TGTGCCAGCAGCCCCGGAGTGGTCACTGAAGCTTTCTTT	CASSPGVVTEAFF